A single sample gave rise to the 8 T cell receptor beta chains below, sequenced in a study of identical twins listed by TCRdb under 2016. The method behind the library was 5' RACE. The reads were generated on an Illumina HiSeq 2000. Using fastp at Q25 and MiXCR, TCRdb reprocessed the public reads and kept productive beta chains. Rows with a matching CDR3 protein are joined into one entry that keeps the most common DNA and genes. The sample data list hundreds of thousands of distinct CDR3 sequences, and roughly 26% of these were observed just once. The ten largest clones represent just under 3% of the sample. This same sample was also taken into another study, of T cells expressing NK-cell markers.

The specimen sequenced was CD4+ T cells sorted from blood. The receptor source for this set is a woman between 18 and 30 years old in good health.

The chain carries TRBV27 and TRBJ2-1, with D perhaps TRBD2 (6 bases). Trimming stripped 7 bases from V and 4 bases from J, with 17 bases between. This CDR3 spans 15 amino acids. The germline gives CDR1 MNHEY, CDR2 SMNVEV (reference sequence). The CDR3 nucleotides read TGTGCCAGCAAACCCGGGGGAGCGGCTTACAATGAGCAGTTCTTC. Its translation: CASKPGGAAYNEQFF.

This chain uses TRBV20-1 with TRBJ1-6; 7 bases match TRBD1. This CDR3 has 15 residues. Trimming at V came to 3 bases and at J to 9 bases, leaving 11 bases not matched to a gene. Germline V gives CDR1 DFQATT, CDR2 SNEGSKA (reference sequence). The chain's CDR3 is CSAREDRVRGSPLHF. CDR3 bases: TGCAGTGCTAGGGAAGACAGGGTACGGGGTTCACCCCTCCACTTT.

In this sample, this clonotype turned up a few times. The J gene is TRBJ2-5, the V gene TRBV12-3 or TRBV12-4; the D gene could be TRBD1 or TRBD2 (5 bases each). The V end lost 6 bases, the J end lost 4 bases, and 12 bases lay between the germline ends. The CDR3 is 13 residues long. CDR3 DNA: TGTGCCAGCAGACGCTGGGACGGAGAGACCCAGTACTTC. Its protein product is CASRRWDGETQYF.

This clonotype was detected only a few times. The rearrangement links TRBV24-1 to TRBJ2-7; TRBD2 aligns across 7 bases. V gave up 12 bases and J gave up 5 bases; unmatched junction bases: 12. In germline, CDR1 is KGHDR, CDR2 SFDVKD. The CDR3 totals 13 residues. In DNA form, the CDR3 reads TGTGCCTCCTTAGCGGGCCCTCCTAACGAGCAGTACTTC. As protein: CASLAGPPNEQYF.

The chain joins TRBV3-1 to TRBJ1-5; D possibly corresponds to TRBD1 (5 bases). Germline loops: CDR1 LGHDT, CDR2 YNNKEL (reference sequence). The CDR3 sequence is 14 residues long. Trimming took 4 bases from V and 4 from J, leaving 11 bases between them. DNA for the CDR3: TGTGCCAGCAGCCCCTTGGGGGAGAATCAGCCCCAGCATTTT. It encodes CASSPLGENQPQHF.

The chain uses TRBV5-1 and TRBJ2-5; the match to TRBD2 covers 10 bases. V gave up 4 bases and J gave up 0 bases; unmatched junction bases: 6. This CDR3 has 16 residues. The germline CDR1 and CDR2 sequences are SGHRS and YFSETQ. The CDR3 DNA reads TGCGCCAGCAGCACCGGGACTAGCGAGTACCAAGAGACCCAGTACTTC. This codes for CASSTGTSEYQETQYF.

This chain uses TRBV18 with TRBJ1-1; D possibly corresponds to TRBD1 (5 bases). Germline loops: CDR1 KGHSH, CDR2 LQKENI. The CDR3 length is 14 residues. V lost 5 bases to trimming and J lost 0 bases, with 10 bases between them. This CDR3 reads CASSWDLLNTEAFF. In DNA form, the CDR3 reads TGTGCCAGCTCATGGGACCTGCTGAACACTGAAGCTTTCTTT.

The gene calls are TRBV20-1 and TRBJ2-5; the match to TRBD2 covers 10 bases. V lost 6 bases to trimming and J lost 1 base; unmatched junction nucleotides: 11. CDR3 length: 16 residues. The germline CDR1 and CDR2 sequences are DFQATT and SNEGSKA (reference sequence). The CDR3 DNA sequence: TGCAGTGCCTACCGCCCAGCGGGAGGGCTCCAAGAGACCCAGTACTTC. Its translation is CSAYRPAGGLQETQYF.